Following are 22 T cell receptor beta chains from one sample sequenced in a study of blood T cell repertoires in COVID-19. TCRdb keeps only in-frame clones here, not all; method: immunoSEQ multiplex PCR. This table holds roughly 200,000 clones, about 85% found once. Material: PBMCs or T cells enriched from blood (not recorded which). The receptors stem from a man in his forties who had recovered from COVID-19.

The chain links TRBV28 to TRBJ1-2, with 8 positions matching TRBD1. The CDR3 has 14 residues. With V trimmed by 4 bases and J by 8 bases, 9 bases remained unmatched. The germline V gene encodes CDR1 MDHEN and CDR2 SYDVKM. The CDR3 DNA reads as TGTGCCAGCAGTTCCTACGGACAGGGATGGGGCTACACCTTC. Translating it yields CASSSYGQGWGYTF.

V usage is TRBV27 and J usage is TRBJ1-1, with 7 bases aligning to TRBD1. Trimming at V came to 8 bases and at J to 1 base, leaving 4 bases not matched to a gene. Germline values: CDR1 MNHEY, CDR2 SMNVEV (reference sequence). The CDR3 has 13 amino acids. The CDR3 is CASHRGPNTEAFF. DNA for the CDR3: TGTGCCAGCCACAGGGGCCCGAACACTGAAGCTTTCTTT.

V and J are TRBV18 and TRBJ2-2; unclear D gene. Trimming cost V 4 bases and J 4 bases, with 10 bases left between them. This CDR3 contains 14 residues. Germline CDR1 and CDR2: KGHSH and LQKENI. CDR3 nucleotides: TGTGCCAGCTCACGGCAGGCTGCCACCGGGGAGCTGTTTTTT. Translated, it gives CASSRQAATGELFF.

This chain joins TRBV30 and TRBJ2-6; the D gene is possibly TRBD2 (5 bases). The CDR3 length is 17 residues. Germline-derived CDR1 and CDR2 are GTSNPN and SVGIG (reference sequence). V dropped 6 bases and J dropped 0 bases, with 18 bases sitting between them. CDR3 amino acids: CACLRRAEFSGANVLTF. CDR3 nucleotides: TGTGCCTGCCTCCGGCGAGCGGAGTTCTCTGGGGCCAACGTCCTGACTTTC.

The chain combines TRBV4-2 with TRBJ2-5; D is possibly TRBD1 (5 bases). Germline assignment: CDR1 LGHNA and CDR2 YNFKEQ. This CDR3 is 14 amino acids long. Between the trimmed V and J ends, which lost 5 bases and 3 bases, there was a span of 13 bases. CDR3 nucleotide sequence: TGTGCCAGCAGCTCCCGCCGCAGGGAAGAGACCCAGTACTTC. It encodes CASSSRRREETQYF.

The CDR3: CASGLGITGGYTF. CDR3 sequence (DNA): TGTGCTAGTGGTTTGGGAATTACGGGTGGCTACACCTTC. The rearrangement links TRBV12-5 to TRBJ1-2; D is undetermined. CDR1 and CDR2 from the germline V gene are LGHNT and FRNRAP. With 1 base removed from V and 7 bases from J, the gap between germline ends came to 10 bases. The CDR3 spans 13 residues.

This rearrangement joins TRBV9 to TRBJ2-7, with 11 bases lining up with TRBD1. This CDR3 comprises 14 residues. The V and J ends lost 3 bases and 5 bases, in that order; junction bases with no gene match: 4. CDR1 and CDR2 (germline): SGDLS, YYNGEE. Written as DNA, the CDR3 is TGTGCCAGCAGCGCAGGGACAGGGGGACACGAGCAGTACTTC. Translating it yields CASSAGTGGHEQYF.

Concerning this clone itself: The sample holds other DNA sequences that translate to the same CDR3. This rearrangement joins TRBV7-9 to TRBJ1-2, with D possibly matching TRBD1 (5 bases). This CDR3 has 12 amino acids. V lost 0 bases and J 8 bases, leaving 7 bases between the germline ends. From germline, CDR1 is SEHNR and CDR2 FQNEAQ (reference sequence). CDR3 amino acids: CASSLAGGGYTF. Written as DNA, the CDR3 is TGTGCCAGCAGCTTAGCGGGGGGAGGCTACACCTTC.

The chain uses TRBV30 and TRBJ1-6; D unclear. The CDR3 runs to 12 residues. Trimming removed 4 bases from V and 8 bases from J, with 9 bases in between. CDR1 GTSNPN and CDR2 SVGIG come from the germline V gene (reference sequence). In DNA form, the CDR3 reads TGTGCCTGGAACGGGGTCGATTCACCCCTCCACTTT. Its translation: CAWNGVDSPLHF.

This clone was detected once. This chain uses TRBV20-1 with TRBJ1-5; D is perhaps TRBD1 (5 bases). The CDR3 runs to 15 residues. Trimming took 3 bases from V and 3 from J, leaving 15 bases between them. From germline, CDR1 is DFQATT and CDR2 SNEGSKA (reference sequence). The CDR3 loop is CSASLAGRNNQPQHF. Written as DNA, the CDR3 is TGCAGTGCTAGTCTGGCAGGGAGGAACAATCAGCCCCAGCATTTT.

The V gene is TRBV2, the J gene TRBJ2-2; 8 nucleotides line up with TRBD1. The CDR3 runs 14 residues. Losses at the gene ends were 6 bases for V and 1 base for J; bases not matched to a gene: 1. Germline V gene lookup returns CDR1 SNHLY and CDR2 FYNNEI. The CDR3 reads CASRDRVNTGELFF. For the CDR3, the DNA is TGTGCCAGCAGGGACAGGGTGAACACCGGGGAGCTGTTTTTT.

This sequence joins TRBV5-1 and TRBJ2-5; D gene ambiguous. The CDR3 totals 15 residues. The V gene's germline CDR1 is SGHRS and CDR2 YFSETQ. The ends were cut back, 0 bases at V and 1 base at J, with 10 bases in the middle. CDR3 region: CASSLDGSTQETQYF. In DNA form, the CDR3 reads TGCGCCAGCAGCTTGGACGGGTCTACCCAAGAGACCCAGTACTTC.

This chain links TRBV29-1 with TRBJ1-4, with TRBD1 identical over 8 bases. This CDR3 has 13 residues. The V gene end was trimmed by 6 bases and the J gene end by 4 bases; junction bases not matched to a gene: 4. Germline V gives CDR1 SQVTM, CDR2 ANQGSEA. The CDR3 sequence: CSVRDRINEKLFF. For the CDR3, the DNA is TGCAGCGTAAGGGACAGGATTAATGAAAAACTGTTTTTT.

The V gene is TRBV28, the J gene TRBJ1-2; TRBD1 matches 8 bases. Trimming took 5 bases from V and 7 from J; bases not matched to a gene: 6. The CDR3 is made up of 13 amino acids. Germline values: CDR1 MDHEN, CDR2 SYDVKM. CDR3 region: CASSAHRGGGYTF. In DNA, the CDR3 is TGTGCCAGCAGTGCCCACAGGGGGGGTGGCTACACCTTC.

At least ten counts were recorded for this clone. The J gene is TRBJ1-3, the V gene TRBV19, with 7 nucleotides matching TRBD1. Germline V gene sequence: CDR1 LNHDA, CDR2 SQIVND (reference sequence). CDR3 size: 15 residues. The J segment lost 2 bases and the V segment lost 1 base, leaving 2 bases of the junction unmatched. CDR3 nucleotide sequence: TGTGCCAGTAGTATAGCAGGGGGAACTGGAAACACCATATATTTT. Its translation is CASSIAGGTGNTIYF. The variable domain in full, with the rest retrieved from reference TRBV19 and TRBJ1-3, is DGGITQSPKYLFRKEGQNVTLSCEQNLNHDAMYWYRQDPGQGLRLIYYSQIVNDFQKGDIAEGYSVSREKKESFPLTVTSAQKNPTAFYLCASSIAGGTGNTIYFGEGSWLTVV.

A single count supports this clone. This chain uses TRBV30 with TRBJ1-2; the match to TRBD1 covers 9 bases. CDR1 and CDR2 (germline): GTSNPN, SVGIG (reference sequence). This CDR3 contains 13 residues. V lost 5 bases, J lost 7 bases, and 8 bases stayed unmatched. CDR3: CAWDRGTSGGYTF. DNA of the CDR3: TGTGCCTGGGACAGGGGGACGTCTGGTGGCTACACCTTC.

The CDR3 DNA reads as TGTGCCAGCAGCTTGTGGCAGGGGGCCACAGATACGCAGTATTTT. Its translation: CASSLWQGATDTQYF. The chain combines TRBV11-3 with TRBJ2-3, with TRBD1 matching 8 bases. Looked up from germline, CDR1 is SGHNT and CDR2 is YENEEA. V lost 3 bases, J lost 2 bases, and 4 bases stayed unmatched. This CDR3 has 15 amino acids.

The CDR3, as DNA: TGTGCCAGCAGCGTAGAAATTAGGAGAGACTCCTACAATGAGCAGTTCTTC. As protein: CASSVEIRRDSYNEQFF. This sequence joins TRBV9 and TRBJ2-1, with unresolved D. The germline V gene encodes CDR1 SGDLS and CDR2 YYNGEE. V shed 0 bases and J shed 0 bases, with 13 bases lying between them. The CDR3 is made up of 17 amino acids. Complete variable domain (other parts from reference TRBV9 and TRBJ2-1): DSGVTQTPKHLITATGQRVTLRCSPRSGDLSVYWYQQSLDQGLQFLIQYYNGEERAKGNILERFSAQQFPDLHSELNLSSLELGDSALYFCASSVEIRRDSYNEQFFGPGTRLTVL.

This clone was seen only once. This chain links TRBV19 with TRBJ1-6; 8 positions agree with TRBD1. Germline CDR1 and CDR2: LNHDA and SQIVND (reference sequence). The junction had 10 bases not matched to a gene; V was cut back by 6 bases and J by 9 bases. The CDR3 has 15 amino acids. In DNA, the CDR3 is TGTGCCAGTAGACCCGGACAGGGATCGGGTTCACCCCTCCACTTT. It specifies CASRPGQGSGSPLHF.

The V gene is TRBV6-5, the J gene TRBJ1-1; D call uncertain. From germline, CDR1 is MNHEY and CDR2 SVGAGI. Trimming removed 7 bases from V and 1 base from J, with 13 bases in between. CDR3 length: 14 amino acids. The CDR3 coding sequence is TGTGCCAGCAAAGTGGACCGGGGGAACACTGAAGCTTTCTTT. It encodes CASKVDRGNTEAFF.

The V call is TRBV12-3 or TRBV12-4, the J call TRBJ1-2, with D unclear. This CDR3 is 13 amino acids long. V was cut by 8 bases and J by 0 bases, with 10 bases left in between. CDR3 residues: CASSEGTNYGYTF. The CDR3 DNA follows: TGTGCCAGCTCGGAGGGCACTAACTATGGCTACACCTTC.

The V gene is TRBV19, the J gene TRBJ1-2, with a weak D call TRBD1 (5 bases). There are 12 residues in the CDR3. Per the germline V gene, CDR1 is LNHDA and CDR2 is SQIVND (reference sequence). V was shortened by 5 bases and J by 6 bases, with 10 bases between the two germline ends. The DNA of the CDR3 is TGTGCCAGTAGTCGGACAAGGGATGGCTACACCTTC. Its protein product is CASSRTRDGYTF. Based on the CDR3 plus reference TRBV19 and TRBJ1-2, the full variable domain is DGGITQSPKYLFRKEGQNVTLSCEQNLNHDAMYWYRQDPGQGLRLIYYSQIVNDFQKGDIAEGYSVSREKKESFPLTVTSAQKNPTAFYLCASSRTRDGYTFGSGTRLTVV.